The 14 T cell receptor beta chains presented below share a single source sample, sequenced in a study of PD-L1 blockade in urothelial cancer (dated by TCRdb to the late 2010s). This sample's time point label indicates: pretreatment peripheral blood. Library construction relied on the immunoSEQ multiplex PCR assay. Entries here come from immuneACCESS through TCRdb and include only in-frame sequences with V and J called. Some clones fail to appear in such tables; in the studies checked, an unresolved V gene covers under half of the shortfall, and the cause of the remainder is unknown. This sample is represented by about 81,000 clones; about 90% of them were singletons. The ten most abundant clones make up 0.97% of the sample. The sample here was PBMCs, taken around atezolizumab (anti-PD-L1) treatment. Source of these receptors: a woman older than 75 with urothelial cancer.

The rearrangement joins TRBV11-2 to TRBJ2-5, with a tentative D call TRBD2 (6 bases). Trimming shortened V by 3 bases and J by 5 bases, and 13 bases separated the two germline ends. Germline lookup yields CDR1 SGHAT and CDR2 FQNNGV. The CDR3 extends over 14 amino acids. In DNA, the CDR3 is TGTGCCAGCAGCTTCATAGGGGAGGAGGAGACCCAGTACTTC. It yields the protein CASSFIGEEETQYF.

The CDR3 nucleotides are TGTGCCAGCAGCAGTGTGGGACAGGGGTCTGAAGCTTTCTTT. Its translation is CASSSVGQGSEAFF. This chain uses TRBV2 with TRBJ1-1, with TRBD1 matching over 10 bases. Germline V gives CDR1 SNHLY, CDR2 FYNNEI. Germline trimming cut 6 bases from V and 6 bases from J; bases unmatched to any gene: 7. The CDR3 length is 14 residues.

This rearrangement joins TRBV18 to TRBJ2-7; 7 bases match TRBD1. The V gene end was trimmed by 8 bases and the J gene end by 4 bases; junction bases not matched to a gene: 8. CDR1 is KGHSH and CDR2 is LQKENI in the germline V gene. The CDR3 loop spans 13 amino acids. The CDR3 reads CASRWTGAYEQYF. Here the CDR3 DNA reads TGTGCCAGCCGTTGGACAGGAGCGTACGAGCAGTACTTC.

This clone was seen only a few times. CDR3 nucleotides: TGTGCCAGCACGGAGGGACAGGGAAACTATGGCTACACCTTC. Protein: CASTEGQGNYGYTF. This chain connects TRBV18 to TRBJ1-2, with 9 bases lining up with TRBD1. Looked up from germline, CDR1 is KGHSH and CDR2 is LQKENI. Losses at the gene ends were 8 bases for V and 2 bases for J; bases not matched to a gene: 6. This CDR3 has 14 residues.

The chain has TRBV9 and TRBJ1-1; D gene unclear. Trimming left V 0 bases short and J 3 bases short, with 6 bases between. This CDR3 has 13 residues. In germline, CDR1 is SGDLS, CDR2 YYNGEE. CDR3 nucleotide sequence: TGTGCCAGCAGCGTAGCTATGGACACTGAAGCTTTCTTT. Encoded protein: CASSVAMDTEAFF.

This sequence joins TRBV28 and TRBJ1-2, with 12 positions matching TRBD1. V was clipped by 6 bases and J by 5 bases; unmatched bases: 19. Germline V CDR1 and CDR2: MDHEN, SYDVKM. This CDR3 spans 19 amino acids. This chain's CDR3 is CASRKNLRGTGGLIYGYTF. The CDR3 DNA follows: TGTGCCAGCAGAAAAAATCTCCGCGGGACAGGGGGCTTGATATATGGCTACACCTTC.

The CDR3, as DNA: TGTGCCAGCAGGAGGGACAGTATCTACGAGCAGTACTTC. As protein: CASRRDSIYEQYF. This chain links TRBV7-9 with TRBJ2-7; TRBD1 matches at 7 bases. The germline CDR1 and CDR2 sequences are SEHNR and FQNEAQ (reference sequence). This CDR3 spans 13 amino acids. V lost 6 bases and J lost 3; bases outside the gene matches: 5. Full variable domain (outside the CDR3, taken from reference TRBV7-9 and TRBJ2-7): DTGVSQNPRHKITKRGQNVTFRCDPISEHNRLYWYRQTLGQGPEFLTYFQNEAQLEKSRLLSDRFSAERPKGSFSTLEIQRTEQGDSAMYLCASRRDSIYEQYFGPGTRLTVT.

V usage is TRBV29-1 and J usage is TRBJ1-1, with 9 positions matching TRBD1. Germline V gene sequence: CDR1 SQVTM, CDR2 ANQGSEA. The CDR3 runs to 19 residues. V dropped 4 bases and J dropped 3; count of bases not matched to a gene: 21. This CDR3 is CSVGKRQGVGGLVYTEAFF. The CDR3 DNA is TGCAGCGTTGGAAAGAGACAGGGGGTCGGTGGTCTGGTTTACACTGAAGCTTTCTTT. The full variable domain, rest sourced from reference TRBV29-1 and TRBJ1-1, is SAVISQKPSRDICQRGTSLTIQCQVDSQVTMMFWYRQQPGQSLTLIATANQGSEATYESGFVIDKFPISRPNLTFSTLTVSNMSPEDSSIYLCSVGKRQGVGGLVYTEAFFGQGTRLTVV.

The CDR3 DNA sequence: TGCGCCAGCAGCTTGGATGGAAGCGCCATATATTTT. It specifies CASSLDGSAIYF. The gene calls are TRBV5-1 and TRBJ1-3; D gene uncertain. CDR1 SGHRS and CDR2 YFSETQ come from the germline V gene. Trimming cost V 0 bases and J 11 bases, with 9 bases left between them. The CDR3 has 12 amino acids.

Here the CDR3 DNA reads TGTGCCAGCAGTTCCGGACTAGCGGGAAGCACAGATACGCAGTATTTT. Amino acids: CASSSGLAGSTDTQYF. The V gene is TRBV28, the J gene TRBJ2-3, with TRBD2 matching 12 bases. CDR3 length equals 16 residues. Trimming removed 4 bases from V and 0 bases from J; junction bases left unmatched: 2. Per germline, CDR1 MDHEN and CDR2 SYDVKM.

The rearrangement uses TRBV7-3 and TRBJ2-5; D remains ambiguous. CDR3 length equals 13 residues. V shed 1 base and J shed 9 bases, with 12 bases lying between them. CDR1 is SGHTA and CDR2 is FQGTGA in the germline V gene. DNA for the CDR3: TGTGCCAGCAGCTTAAAAATGGGCCACCCCCAGTACTTC. Its protein is CASSLKMGHPQYF.

V and J are TRBV27 and TRBJ1-1; D is undetermined. Between the trimmed V and J ends, which lost 6 bases and 0 bases, there was a span of 17 bases. This CDR3 is built from 16 residues. CDR1 is MNHEY, CDR2 SMNVEV, per germline (reference sequence). CDR3 DNA sequence: TGTGCCAGCAGCCGAACATATCAGGTTATGAACACTGAAGCTTTCTTT. Protein sequence: CASSRTYQVMNTEAFF.

This sequence joins TRBV14 and TRBJ2-7, with TRBD2 identical over 7 bases. The germline V gene encodes CDR1 SGHDN and CDR2 FVKESK. The junction had 7 bases not matched to a gene; V was cut back by 4 bases and J by 1 base. This CDR3 is 15 amino acids long. DNA for the CDR3: TGTGCCAGCAGCCGCGGGGGACTGAGATCCTACGAGCAGTACTTC. Amino acid sequence: CASSRGGLRSYEQYF. Using reference TRBV14 and TRBJ2-7 for the parts outside the CDR3, the full variable domain is EAGVTQFPSHSVIEKGQTVTLRCDPISGHDNLYWYRRVMGKEIKFLLHFVKESKQDESGMPNNRFLAERTGGTYSTLKVQPAELEDSGVYFCASSRGGLRSYEQYFGPGTRLTVT.

The gene calls are TRBV28 and TRBJ1-1; 7 bases match TRBD1. With V trimmed by 5 bases and J by 4 bases, 10 bases remained unmatched. The CDR3 has 15 residues. Germline assignment: CDR1 MDHEN and CDR2 SYDVKM. CDR3 sequence reads: CASSLPRGLGTEAFF. Here the CDR3 DNA reads TGTGCCAGCAGTCTCCCCAGGGGGTTGGGCACTGAAGCTTTCTTT. The full variable domain, in which reference TRBV28 and TRBJ1-1 provide the parts outside the CDR3, is DVKVTQSSRYLVKRTGEKVFLECVQDMDHENMFWYRQDPGLGLRLIYFSYDVKMKEKGDIPEGYSVSREKKERFSLILESASTNQTSMYLCASSLPRGLGTEAFFGQGTRLTVV.